This TCR beta chain was retrieved from a study of cytomegalovirus exposure and HLA in healthy donors. 60 Vbeta and 13 Jbeta primers were used in PCR. The table came from immunoSEQ multiplex PCR; TCRdb's copy has only in-frame clones and leaves some out. Among 90,000 to 110,000 clones listed, 69% were seen once. The clonotype comes from an older woman in good health and CMV-seropositive. Sequencing used PBMCs.

DNA of the CDR3: TGTGCCTGGAGTGTACTGGCTGAAGCTTTCTTT. Encoded protein: CAWSVLAEAFF. This chain links TRBV30 with TRBJ1-1; no firm D call. Between the trimmed V and J ends, which lost 0 bases and 6 bases, there was a span of 5 bases. The CDR3 contains 11 residues. Germline V gene lookup returns CDR1 GTSNPN and CDR2 SVGIG (reference sequence).